This record looks at one TCR beta chain sequence and its context. What this receptor recognizes is not known. No much larger clone is present one base from it, and per-base qualities are unavailable. From the cysteine up to the phenylalanine, the CDR3 has a length of 17 residues. The read is trimmed to its CDR3 DNA, 51 bases read in frame from base 1. Taken from the germline V gene, the CDR1 and CDR2 loops are MNHNS and SASEGT. The junction shows trimming of 4 bases on V and 1 base on J, and the gene matches do not reach 7 bases of it. The CDR3 regions of human TCRbeta chains were analyzed by immunosequencing. Regarding the original processing steps: TCRs in the repertoires were matched against a reference library of SARS-CoV-2-specific TCRs that had been generated with the MIRA antigen-specificity platform. Breadth was defined as the fraction of unique TCRs that were SARS-CoV-2-associated. Depth was defined as the fraction of total T cells that were SARS-CoV-2-associated. Using the MIRA data, each spike-specific TCR was mapped to the spike region that the TCR reacts to and placed in a CD4 or CD8 class. Log10-transformed breadth and depth values were compared by one-way ANOVA with Sidak's multiple comparisons tests. TCRdb's version of the immuneACCESS table is confined to in-frame rearrangements and falls short of the full clone set. An unresolved V gene accounts for under half of the shortfall where checked; the remainder is of unknown origin. The V and J calls and the clone size are those of that table, but D and trimming were determined from the DNA. Across this sample there are fewer than 200,000 clones, with around 94% seen only once. The ten largest clones add up to under 11% of the sample.

This entry is derived from a study of T cell responses to AZD1222 COVID-19 vaccine (dated by TCRdb to the early 2020s). Some background on the complete study: Because spike-specific TCR depth and breadth did not differ between the two schedules, AZD1222 recipients who got a second dose at roughly 4 weeks were pooled with those who got a second dose at roughly 12 weeks. TCR sequencing covered fewer than 250 trial participants: roughly 200 given two doses of AZD1222 and about 26 given two doses of MenACWY control vaccine. Trial participants were enrolled into age subgroups of 18-55, 56-69 and 70-plus years, which contained roughly 140, 27 and 60 TCR-sequenced participants, respectively.

Interpreted using the paper, the time point label stands for: baseline before first vaccination. Vaccinee samples came from UK trials COV001 and COV002, including a single-blind randomized controlled phase 2/3 trial of AZD1222 (ChAdOx1 nCoV-19) in healthy adults. For TCRbeta chain sequencing, PBMC samples were collected from trial participants at day 0 and at day 28 after the second dose. Results the study describes overall, beyond this receptor: Epitopes outside the regions mutated in the B.1.351 and B.1.1.7 variants were reportedly recognized by nearly half of the unique spike-specific TCRs. Conclusions about previously exposed vaccinees are limited because only five or six AZD1222 recipients were SARS-CoV-2 seropositive at baseline. Vaccine-associated CD4 TCRs spanned the whole spike protein, with dominant responses in regions 160-218 and 743-854. In the small 56-69-year group, the increase in depth fell short of significance, most likely because of low power. Most participants were white British and females outnumbered males, and the authors suggested that clonal diversity may have been underestimated. No day 14 peak-response samples were available, so repertoires were characterized only after the peak T cell response. After two AZD1222 doses, spike-specific TCR breadth and depth were significantly higher than at day 0 and than in MenACWY recipients.

Recombination connected TRBV6-1 to TRBJ2-6; 7 bases in the junction line up with TRBD1. Sequencing used peripheral blood, obtained on day 0 of AZD1222 vaccination. The receptor's source is an adult in good health. The DNA sequence is as follows: TGTGCCAGCAGTGCCGCGGCAGGGGGATCTGGGGCCAACGTCCTGACTTTC. Its protein is CASSAAAGGSGANVLTF.